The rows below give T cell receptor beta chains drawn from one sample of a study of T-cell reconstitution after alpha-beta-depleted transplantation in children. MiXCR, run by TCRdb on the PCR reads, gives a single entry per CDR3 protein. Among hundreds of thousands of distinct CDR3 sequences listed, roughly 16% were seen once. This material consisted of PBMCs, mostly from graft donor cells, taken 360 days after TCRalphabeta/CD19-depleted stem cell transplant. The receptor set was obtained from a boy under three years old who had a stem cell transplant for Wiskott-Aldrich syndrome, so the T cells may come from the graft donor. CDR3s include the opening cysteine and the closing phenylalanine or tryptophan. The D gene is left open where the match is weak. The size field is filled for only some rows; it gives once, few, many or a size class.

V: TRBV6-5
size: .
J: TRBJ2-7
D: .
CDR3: CASSYGGRGQAGYEQYF
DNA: TGTGCCAGCAGTTACGGGGGGCGTGGACAGGCTGGCTACGAGCAGTACTTC

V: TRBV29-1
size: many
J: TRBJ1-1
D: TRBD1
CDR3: CSARQGINTEAFF
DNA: TGCAGCGCAAGACAGGGAATAAACACTGAAGCTTTCTTT

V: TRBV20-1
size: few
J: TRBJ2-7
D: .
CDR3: CSASLLRRAAEQYF
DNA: TGCAGTGCTAGTCTACTAAGGCGGGCAGCCGAGCAGTACTTC

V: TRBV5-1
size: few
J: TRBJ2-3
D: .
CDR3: CASRFGSSTDTQYF
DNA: TGCGCCAGCAGATTCGGCTCTAGCACAGATACGCAGTATTTT

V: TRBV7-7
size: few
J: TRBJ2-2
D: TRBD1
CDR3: CASSQWDRGTGELFF
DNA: TGTGCCAGCAGCCAATGGGACAGGGGCACCGGGGAGCTGTTTTTT

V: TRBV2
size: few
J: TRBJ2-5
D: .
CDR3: CASSALVFTETQYF
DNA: TGTGCCAGCAGTGCTCTAGTCTTTACGGAGACCCAGTACTTC

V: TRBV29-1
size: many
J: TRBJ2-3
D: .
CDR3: CSVDGGTDTQYF
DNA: TGCAGCGTTGATGGCGGCACAGATACGCAGTATTTT

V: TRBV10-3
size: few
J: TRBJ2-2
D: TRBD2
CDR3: CAISAVRLAVGELFF
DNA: TGTGCCATCAGTGCGGTCCGACTAGCAGTCGGGGAGCTGTTTTTT

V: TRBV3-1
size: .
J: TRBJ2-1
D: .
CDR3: CASSRPPKDSSYNEQFF
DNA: TGTGCCAGCAGTCGACCCCCTAAAGACAGCTCCTACAATGAGCAGTTCTTC

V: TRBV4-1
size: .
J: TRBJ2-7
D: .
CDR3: CASSQGRGAPYEQYF
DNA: TGCGCCAGCAGCCAGGGTCGGGGGGCTCCCTACGAGCAGTACTTC

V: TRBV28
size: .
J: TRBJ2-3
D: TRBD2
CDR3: CASKDSGLAGTDTQYF
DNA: TGTGCCAGCAAAGATTCGGGACTAGCGGGCACAGATACGCAGTATTTT

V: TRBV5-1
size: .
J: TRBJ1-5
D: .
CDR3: CASSGTGSNQPQHF
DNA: TGCGCCAGCAGCGGTACAGGGAGCAATCAGCCCCAGCATTTT

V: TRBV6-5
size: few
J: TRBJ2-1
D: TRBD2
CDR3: CASSYWVSGEKEQFF
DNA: TGTGCCAGCAGTTACTGGGTTAGCGGGGAGAAAGAGCAGTTCTTC

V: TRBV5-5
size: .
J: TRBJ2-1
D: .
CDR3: CASSLSGGGNEQFF
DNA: TGTGCCAGCAGCTTGTCAGGGGGGGGGAATGAGCAGTTCTTC

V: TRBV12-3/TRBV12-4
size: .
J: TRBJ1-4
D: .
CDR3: CASSLAGRLFF
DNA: TGTGCCAGCAGTTTAGCGGGCAGGCTGTTTTTT

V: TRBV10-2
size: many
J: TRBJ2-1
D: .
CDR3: CASRGFQNEQFF
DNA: TGCGCCAGCAGGGGGTTTCAGAATGAGCAGTTCTTC

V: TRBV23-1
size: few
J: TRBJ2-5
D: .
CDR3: CASSQFDLLWGDQETQYF
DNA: TGCGCCAGCAGTCAATTCGATTTACTTTGGGGTGACCAAGAGACCCAGTACTTC

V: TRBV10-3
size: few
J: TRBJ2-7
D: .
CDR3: CAISEVGSYEQYF
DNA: TGTGCCATCAGTGAGGTCGGCTCCTACGAGCAGTACTTC

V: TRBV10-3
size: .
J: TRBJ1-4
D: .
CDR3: CAISLSRTANEKLFF
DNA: TGTGCCATCAGCCTGAGTCGGACAGCAAATGAAAAACTGTTTTTT

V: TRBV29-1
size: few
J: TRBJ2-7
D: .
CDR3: CSVAADYEQYF
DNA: TGCAGCGTTGCGGCAGACTACGAGCAGTACTTC

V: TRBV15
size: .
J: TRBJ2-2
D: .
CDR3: CATSRDKNTGELFF
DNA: TGTGCCACCAGCAGAGATAAGAACACCGGGGAGCTGTTTTTT

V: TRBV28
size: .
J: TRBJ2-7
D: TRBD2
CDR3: CLVVAGGPREQYF
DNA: TGCCTCGTCGTCGCGGGGGGGCCACGCGAGCAGTACTTC

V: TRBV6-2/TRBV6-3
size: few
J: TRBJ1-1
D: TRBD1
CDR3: CASSYDRGLHTEAFF
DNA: TGTGCCAGCAGTTACGACAGGGGTCTACACACTGAAGCTTTCTTT

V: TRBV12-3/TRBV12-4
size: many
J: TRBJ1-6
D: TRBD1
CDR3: CASRGTGGNSPLHF
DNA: TGTGCCAGCAGGGGGACAGGAGGCAATTCACCCCTCCACTTT

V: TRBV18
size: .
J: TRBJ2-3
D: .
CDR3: CASSLGRPGDADTQYF
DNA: TGTGCCAGCTCACTAGGACGGCCGGGAGATGCAGATACGCAGTATTTT

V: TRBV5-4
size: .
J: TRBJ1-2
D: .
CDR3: CASSLGQGDYGYTF
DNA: TGTGCCAGCAGCTTAGGGCAGGGTGACTATGGCTACACCTTC

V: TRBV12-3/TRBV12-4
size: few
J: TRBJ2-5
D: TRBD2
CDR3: CASSRDGTSGRRTQYF
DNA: TGTGCCAGCAGTCGGGACGGGACTAGCGGGAGAAGGACCCAGTACTTC

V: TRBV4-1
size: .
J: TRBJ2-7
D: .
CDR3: CASSQEGLRAGFYEQYF
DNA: TGCGCCAGCAGCCAAGAAGGTCTAAGGGCAGGATTTTACGAGCAGTACTTC

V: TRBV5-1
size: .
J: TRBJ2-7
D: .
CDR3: CASSSRDFTGEQYF
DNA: TGCGCCAGCAGTTCCAGGGACTTCACGGGCGAGCAGTACTTC

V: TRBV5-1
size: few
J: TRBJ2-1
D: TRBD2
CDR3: CASSLTAGPYNEQFF
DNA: TGCGCCAGCAGCTTAACAGCGGGGCCTTACAATGAGCAGTTCTTC

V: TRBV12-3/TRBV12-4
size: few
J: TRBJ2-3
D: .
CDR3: CASSSKPGPTDTQYF
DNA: TGTGCCAGCAGTTCAAAACCGGGCCCCACAGATACGCAGTATTTT

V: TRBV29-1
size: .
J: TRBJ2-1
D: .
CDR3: CSADTWSGAQFF
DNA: TGCAGCGCGGATACCTGGTCAGGAGCGCAGTTCTTC

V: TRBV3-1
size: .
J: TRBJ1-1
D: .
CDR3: CASSQEGGSTEAFF
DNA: TGTGCCAGCAGCCAAGAAGGGGGTTCCACTGAAGCTTTCTTT

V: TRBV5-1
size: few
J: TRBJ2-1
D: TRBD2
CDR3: CASSLASGGESSYNEQFF
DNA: TGCGCCAGCAGCTTGGCTAGCGGGGGGGAAAGCTCCTACAATGAGCAGTTCTTC

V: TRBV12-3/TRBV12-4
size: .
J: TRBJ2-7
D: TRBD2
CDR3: CASNPTGFSGRGEQYF
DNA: TGTGCCAGCAACCCAACCGGGTTTAGCGGGAGGGGCGAGCAGTACTTC

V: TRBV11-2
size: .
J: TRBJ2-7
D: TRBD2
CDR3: CASSLDRGSSYEQYF
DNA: TGTGCCAGCAGCTTAGATCGCGGGAGCTCCTACGAGCAGTACTTC

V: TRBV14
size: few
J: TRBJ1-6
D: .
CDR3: CASSQEGVSPLHF
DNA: TGTGCCAGCAGCCAAGAAGGGGTTTCACCCCTCCACTTT

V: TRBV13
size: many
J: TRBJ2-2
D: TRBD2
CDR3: CASSPTSGRASGELFF
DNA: TGTGCCAGCAGCCCAACTAGCGGGAGGGCCTCCGGGGAGCTGTTTTTT

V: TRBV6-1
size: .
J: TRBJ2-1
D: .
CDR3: CASKVVGASYNEQFF
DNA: TGTGCCAGCAAGGTAGTCGGGGCTTCATACAATGAGCAGTTCTTC

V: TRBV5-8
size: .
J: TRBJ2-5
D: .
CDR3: CASSLGGGTETQYF
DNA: TGTGCCAGCAGCTTGGGGGGCGGGACAGAGACCCAGTACTTC

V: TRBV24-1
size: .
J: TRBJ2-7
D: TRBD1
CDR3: CATSPGQGVHEQYF
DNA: TGTGCCACCAGTCCCGGACAGGGGGTGCACGAGCAGTACTTC

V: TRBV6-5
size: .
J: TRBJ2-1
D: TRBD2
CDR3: CASSYSRGFSYNEQFF
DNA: TGTGCCAGCAGTTACTCGCGGGGGTTCTCCTACAATGAGCAGTTCTTC

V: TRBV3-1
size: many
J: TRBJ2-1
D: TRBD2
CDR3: CASSQDSTSGPYNEQFF
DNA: TGTGCCAGCAGCCAAGATTCGACTAGCGGTCCCTACAATGAGCAGTTCTTC

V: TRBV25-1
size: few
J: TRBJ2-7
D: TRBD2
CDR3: CASRGVGLAGSYEQYF
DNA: TGTGCCAGCAGAGGAGTAGGACTAGCGGGGTCCTACGAGCAGTACTTC

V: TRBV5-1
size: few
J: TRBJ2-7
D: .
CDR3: CASSLGLTSSYEQYF
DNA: TGCGCCAGCAGCCTTGGACTCACGAGCTCCTACGAGCAGTACTTC

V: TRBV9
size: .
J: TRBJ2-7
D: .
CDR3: CASSPRQRTREQYF
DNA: TGTGCCAGCAGCCCCCGACAGCGCACGCGGGAGCAGTACTTC

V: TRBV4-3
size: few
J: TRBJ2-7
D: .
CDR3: CASSQDFLSGPAYEQYF
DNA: TGCGCCAGCAGCCAAGATTTTTTGTCGGGTCCAGCCTACGAGCAGTACTTC

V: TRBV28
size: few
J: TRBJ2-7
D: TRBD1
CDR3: CASSFWDREGYYEQYF
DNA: TGTGCCAGCAGTTTTTGGGACAGGGAGGGGTACTACGAGCAGTACTTC